Listed below are T cell receptor beta chains from one sample, sequenced in a study of blood T cell repertoires in COVID-19. Libraries were prepared by immunoSEQ multiplex PCR; TCRdb keeps only in-frame clonotypes and omits some of them. Of 17,000 or so clones in the sample, around 82% were seen once. The sequencing input was peripheral blood. The receptors were gathered from a man aged 35 to 55 with active or convalescent COVID-19. Both conserved end residues are part of each CDR3. The D gene is left open where the match is weak. Some rows have no size entry. The others give once, few or many, or a class for an expanded clone.

CDR3nt	CDR3aa	abundance	v_gene	d_gene	j_gene
TGCGCCAGCAGCTTGCCCTTAGAGCCCCAAGAGACCCAGTACTTC	CASSLPLEPQETQYF	once	TRBV5-1	.	TRBJ2-5
TGTGCCAGCAGCTTAGGACAGAGAGGCTACACCTTC	CASSLGQRGYTF	.	TRBV7-9	.	TRBJ1-2
TGTGCCAGCAGCTTCGGGACAGGGGGCTGGACTGAAGCTTTCTTT	CASSFGTGGWTEAFF	.	TRBV5-6	TRBD1	TRBJ1-1
TGCGCCAGCAGCCGAAACGAGGCTTTTGGACAGGGGGTCTCCTACGAGCAGTACTTC	CASSRNEAFGQGVSYEQYF	once	TRBV4-1	TRBD1	TRBJ2-7
TGTGCCAGCAGTCCCGACTATGACACAGATACGCAGTATTTT	CASSPDYDTDTQYF	few	TRBV27	.	TRBJ2-3
TGTGCCAGTAGTATCACTTTAGCGGGGGGGCCCGGAGATACGCAGTATTTT	CASSITLAGGPGDTQYF	.	TRBV19	TRBD2	TRBJ2-3
TGTGCCAGCAGCGCCGGGGAAAAAAATCAGCCCCAGCATTTT	CASSAGEKNQPQHF	once	TRBV7-9	.	TRBJ1-5
TGTGCCAGCAGCCCGATTGGACTAGCGGACAATGAGCAGTTCTTC	CASSPIGLADNEQFF	.	TRBV4-2	TRBD2	TRBJ2-1
TGTGCCAGCTCGGCGGAATATGGCTACACCTTC	CASSAEYGYTF	few	TRBV2	.	TRBJ1-2
TGCGCCAGCAGCTTGGGACAGGGAGTGTATGGCTACACCTTC	CASSLGQGVYGYTF	.	TRBV4-1	TRBD1	TRBJ1-2
TGTGCCAGCAGTCGCTCCGGGACAGCTAATGAAAAACTGTTTTTT	CASSRSGTANEKLFF	medium-sized	TRBV5-4	TRBD1	TRBJ1-4
TGTGCCAGCTCACCGCAGGGACAGACAAACTATGGCTACACCTTC	CASSPQGQTNYGYTF	once	TRBV18	TRBD1	TRBJ1-2
TGTGCCTACCAGGGGGCCCTCGCAGATACGCAGTATTTT	CAYQGALADTQYF	.	TRBV30	TRBD1	TRBJ2-3
TGCGCCAGCAGCAGGGGCGGTTCGGGCACTGAAGCTTTCTTT	CASSRGGSGTEAFF	.	TRBV5-1	.	TRBJ1-1
TGTGCCAGCAGCGTAGAGGGTCGGGGAGCGGCGTCCTACAATGAGCAGTTCTTC	CASSVEGRGAASYNEQFF	.	TRBV9	.	TRBJ2-1
TGTGCCAGCAGCTCGTTGAGACAGCCAAACACTGAAGCTTTCTTT	CASSSLRQPNTEAFF	once	TRBV7-9	.	TRBJ1-1
TGTGCTAGCGGCCTAGGACTTTCGAACGAGCAGTACTTC	CASGLGLSNEQYF	.	TRBV12-5	.	TRBJ2-7